This entry lists 25 T cell receptor beta chains sequenced from one sample in a study of shared clonotypes between healthy human individuals. Sequencing was performed with immunoSEQ multiplex PCR; in TCRdb, only in-frame clones are kept and a portion is missing. The sample has approximately 1.1 million clones; around 78% are singletons. The sequencing input was memory CD4+ T cells from PBMCs. Subset described: CD45RA-negative fraction. The receptor source for this set is a man younger than 35 in good health. Some clones in this sample may be carry-over from other donors' samples.

The chain's CDR3 is CSARDGLAQYF. The CDR3 DNA sequence: TGCAGTGCTAGAGATGGTCTAGCGCAGTACTTC. J is TRBJ2-5 and V is TRBV20-1, with a weak D call TRBD2 (6 bases). Germline CDR1 DFQATT, CDR2 SNEGSKA (reference sequence). V lost 0 bases, J lost 11 bases, and 10 bases lay in between. CDR3 size: 11 residues.

This clone was seen more than once but under ten times. The gene calls are TRBV5-1 and TRBJ2-2; 8 nucleotides line up with TRBD2. The junction had 8 bases not matched to a gene; V was cut back by 3 bases and J by 1 base. This CDR3 region has 17 residues. CDR1 is SGHRS, CDR2 YFSETQ, per germline. The CDR3 DNA reads TGCGCCAGCAGCTGGCGGCCCACTAGCGGGAACACCGGGGAGCTGTTTTTT. Translation: CASSWRPTSGNTGELFF.

CDR3 coding DNA: TGTGCCAGCAGAGGCGGGGGATTAGGCTATGGCTACACCTTC. Its translation: CASRGGGLGYGYTF. The chain joins TRBV27 to TRBJ1-2; a weak D match, TRBD1 (5 bases). V was shortened by 6 bases and J by 4 bases, with 15 bases between the two germline ends. The CDR3 is 14 residues long. The V gene's germline CDR1 is MNHEY and CDR2 SMNVEV (reference sequence).

This chain links TRBV28 with TRBJ1-2; perhaps TRBD1 as D (6 bases). Trimming took off 4 bases at V and 8 bases at J, with 14 bases between the two ends. Germline lookup yields CDR1 MDHEN and CDR2 SYDVKM. The CDR3 consists of 13 residues. CDR3 in amino acids: CASSSQGRDGYTF. The CDR3 DNA reads as TGTGCCAGCAGTTCACAGGGAAGGGACGGCTACACCTTC.

This clone was seen only a few times. The chain recombines TRBV7-7 with TRBJ2-7; 8 nucleotides match TRBD1. Unmatched junction bases numbered 5, after V lost 5 bases and J lost 5 bases. CDR1 SSHAT and CDR2 FNYEAQ come from the germline V gene (reference sequence). This CDR3 is 13 amino acids long. CDR3 nucleotide sequence: TGTGCCAGCAGCGGCGGGACAGGCGACGAGCAGTACTTC. It codes for CASSGGTGDEQYF.

V and J are TRBV15 and TRBJ1-1; unclear D gene. This CDR3 has 13 residues. Germline assignment: CDR1 LNHNV and CDR2 YYDKDF (reference sequence). V lost 0 bases and J lost 4, with 6 bases in between. This CDR3 reads CATSRDASTEAFF. CDR3 nucleotides: TGTGCCACCAGCAGAGATGCTTCCACTGAAGCTTTCTTT.

In DNA, the CDR3 is TGCGCCAGCAGCAGAGGGGGTGGGCAGCCCCAGCATTTT. It translates to CASSRGGGQPQHF. The genes are TRBV5-1 and TRBJ1-5; possibly TRBD1 for D (6 bases). The CDR3 contains 13 residues. Germline V gene sequence: CDR1 SGHRS, CDR2 YFSETQ. Trimming cost V 4 bases and J 7 bases, with 12 bases left between them.

The V and J genes are TRBV25-1 and TRBJ2-3, with D perhaps TRBD1 or TRBD2 (5 bases each). The CDR3 has 15 amino acids. V lost 3 bases and J 1 base, leaving 11 bases between the germline ends. Germline V CDR1 and CDR2: MGHDK, SYGVNS. CDR3 bases: TGTGCCAGCAGTGATGGGGGAAGGGGCACAGATACGCAGTATTTT. It is translated as CASSDGGRGTDTQYF.

This clone was recorded once. The sample contains more than one DNA sequence encoding this CDR3. The chain recombines TRBV5-1 with TRBJ2-2, with D perhaps matching TRBD1 (5 bases). Germline assignment: CDR1 SGHRS and CDR2 YFSETQ. V lost 0 bases to trimming and J lost 5 bases, with 8 bases between them. This CDR3 region has 14 residues. CDR3 loop: CASSLDRPTGELFF. In nucleotides, the CDR3 is TGCGCCAGCAGCTTGGACAGGCCGACCGGGGAGCTGTTTTTT.

The rearrangement links TRBV28 to TRBJ1-4, with 8 bases that match TRBD1. V dropped 6 bases and J dropped 5; count of bases not matched to a gene: 17. This CDR3 has 18 amino acids. Germline V gene sequence: CDR1 MDHEN, CDR2 SYDVKM. CDR3 sequence reads: CASSSAIQGARTNEKLFF. The DNA of the CDR3 is TGTGCCAGCAGCTCTGCAATCCAGGGGGCACGGACGAATGAAAAACTGTTTTTT.

This rearrangement joins TRBV30 to TRBJ2-3; 14 nucleotides line up with TRBD2. Germline V gene data show CDR1 as GTSNPN and CDR2 as SVGIG (reference sequence). The CDR3 is 18 residues long. V shed 1 base, J shed 2 bases, and the junction held 8 bases outside the gene matches. CDR3 region: CAWSGTSGRSGFTDTQYF. The CDR3 nucleotides are TGTGCCTGGAGTGGGACTAGCGGGAGGTCCGGCTTCACAGATACGCAGTATTTT. Full variable domain (remainder filled in from reference TRBV30 and TRBJ2-3): SQTIHQWPATLVQPVGSPLSLECTVEGTSNPNLYWYRQAAGRGLQLLFYSVGIGQISSEVPQNLSASRPQDRQFILSSKKLLLSDSGFYLCAWSGTSGRSGFTDTQYFGPGTRLTVL.

The V call is TRBV6-6, the J call TRBJ2-6, with D possibly matching TRBD1 (5 bases). The germline V and J ends were trimmed by 2 bases and 10 bases, with 12 bases remaining between them. The CDR3 runs 14 residues. Germline CDR1 is MNHNY and CDR2 is SVGAGI (reference sequence). CDR3 in amino acids: CASSYTTALNVLTF. In DNA form, the CDR3 reads TGTGCCAGCAGTTACACGACAGCACTAAACGTCCTGACTTTC.

This clone was detected only once. The V gene is TRBV7-9, the J gene TRBJ1-3; TRBD1 is a possible D gene (6 bases). Germline V lookup: CDR1 SEHNR, CDR2 FQNEAQ (reference sequence). The CDR3 runs 17 residues. The V gene lost 5 bases and the J gene lost 3 bases, with 20 bases spanning the gap. The CDR3 DNA is TGTGCCAGCAGCCGCGTGCCGGGGGCCCGGTATGGAAACACCATATATTTT. Its protein product is CASSRVPGARYGNTIYF.

This clone was counted a single time. This chain joins TRBV29-1 and TRBJ2-1, with 7 bases identical to TRBD2. The CDR3 has 10 amino acids. Unmatched junction bases numbered 6, after V lost 7 bases and J lost 12 bases. Per the germline V gene, CDR1 is SQVTM and CDR2 is ANQGSEA. DNA of the CDR3: TGCAGCGGCGGACTAGTAAGGCAGTTCTTC. This sequence encodes CSGGLVRQFF.

The V gene is TRBV15, the J gene TRBJ2-5; possibly TRBD1 or TRBD2 for D (5 bases each). CDR1 LNHNV and CDR2 YYDKDF come from the germline V gene (reference sequence). V was shortened by 5 bases and J by 0 bases, with 13 bases between the two germline ends. The CDR3 loop spans 15 amino acids. The CDR3: CATSARDGYQETQYF. CDR3 in DNA: TGTGCCACCAGCGCCCGGGACGGCTACCAAGAGACCCAGTACTTC.

The V and J genes are TRBV5-4 and TRBJ2-7, with D tentatively TRBD2 (6 bases). Germline loops: CDR1 SGHNT, CDR2 YYREEE (reference sequence). The CDR3 sequence is 13 residues long. The germline V and J ends were trimmed by 3 bases and 4 bases, with 11 bases remaining between them. CDR3 nucleotides: TGTGCCAGCAGCTCCCGGGAGCAGTACGAGCAGTACTTC. Protein: CASSSREQYEQYF.

Comments on this clone: Since a much larger clone is just one base distant, this may be a read error. The same CDR3 can be traced to other DNA sequences in this sample. The rearrangement joins TRBV9 to TRBJ2-5; D might be TRBD2 (5 bases). The germline gives CDR1 SGDLS, CDR2 YYNGEE. The CDR3 loop spans 13 amino acids. The germline V and J ends were trimmed by 1 base and 1 base, with 5 bases remaining between them. The CDR3 nucleotides read TGTGCCAGCAGCGTACGGGGCCAAGAGACCCAGTACTTC. Translated: CASSVRGQETQYF.

The gene calls are TRBV10-3 and TRBJ2-7; D is unclear. From germline, CDR1 is ENHRY and CDR2 SYGVKD. V was cut by 2 bases and J by 6 bases, with 14 bases left in between. This CDR3 comprises 14 residues. The CDR3 reads CAISEAPPPREQYF. The CDR3 DNA reads TGTGCCATCAGTGAGGCCCCACCACCACGCGAGCAGTACTTC.

This chain joins TRBV9 and TRBJ1-3, with D uncertain. The CDR3 loop spans 15 amino acids. V was shortened by 3 bases and J by 0 bases, with 10 bases between the two germline ends. Germline V gene data show CDR1 as SGDLS and CDR2 as YYNGEE. The CDR3 protein is CASSASGDSGNTIYF. CDR3 nucleotides: TGTGCCAGCAGCGCAAGCGGAGACTCTGGAAACACCATATATTTT. Full variable domain (remainder filled in from reference TRBV9 and TRBJ1-3): DSGVTQTPKHLITATGQRVTLRCSPRSGDLSVYWYQQSLDQGLQFLIQYYNGEERAKGNILERFSAQQFPDLHSELNLSSLELGDSALYFCASSASGDSGNTIYFGEGSWLTVV.

V is TRBV18 and J is TRBJ2-5, with D uncertain. CDR3 length: 15 residues. Deletions cut 1 base from V and 2 bases from J, with 11 bases between. In germline, CDR1 is KGHSH, CDR2 LQKENI. CDR3 coding DNA: TGTGCCAGCTCACCACATGGCGGTGAACAAGAGACCCAGTACTTC. It codes for CASSPHGGEQETQYF.

The V and J genes are TRBV5-4 and TRBJ1-1; a possible D gene is TRBD1 (6 bases). Germline assignment: CDR1 SGHNT and CDR2 YYREEE (reference sequence). The CDR3 totals 13 residues. Trimming left V 4 bases short and J 10 bases short, with 17 bases between. The CDR3 DNA reads TGTGCCAGCAGCCAAACAGGGATTCGATCAGCTTTCTTT. It yields the protein CASSQTGIRSAFF.

As concerns this clone: Other DNA sequences in the sample encode the same CDR3. The rearrangement uses TRBV6-1 and TRBJ2-7, with D perhaps matching TRBD1 (7 bases). Germline CDR1 MNHNS, CDR2 SASEGT. With 2 bases removed from V and 2 bases from J, the gap between germline ends came to 13 bases. The CDR3 consists of 15 residues. CDR3 sequence reads: CASSESAGGPYEQYF. CDR3 bases: TGTGCCAGCAGTGAATCTGCAGGGGGGCCCTACGAGCAGTACTTC.

This chain links TRBV28 with TRBJ1-2, with no clear D. The germline V gene has CDR1 MDHEN and CDR2 SYDVKM. CDR3 length: 13 amino acids. Trimming took 1 base from V and 4 from J, leaving 7 bases between them. CDR3 sequence reads: CASSLYPLYGYTF. As DNA, the CDR3 is TGTGCCAGCAGTTTATACCCCCTCTATGGCTACACCTTC.

The chain employs TRBV28 and TRBJ2-7, with D maybe TRBD2 (6 bases). The CDR3 has 15 amino acids. The germline V and J ends were trimmed by 1 base and 6 bases, with 16 bases remaining between them. Germline V CDR1 and CDR2: MDHEN, SYDVKM. CDR3 region: CASSLLREPTGEQYF. As DNA, the CDR3 is TGTGCCAGCAGTTTATTACGGGAGCCGACCGGCGAGCAGTACTTC.

The CDR3 nucleotides read TGTGCCAGCAGACTGAAGACTAGCGGGGTCTACGAGCAGTACTTC. As protein: CASRLKTSGVYEQYF. J is TRBJ2-7 and V is TRBV27; 11 nucleotides line up with TRBD2. This CDR3 region has 15 residues. Losses at the gene ends were 6 bases for V and 3 bases for J; bases not matched to a gene: 7. The germline V gene encodes CDR1 MNHEY and CDR2 SMNVEV (reference sequence).